Listed here are 26 T cell receptor beta chains from one sample, sequenced in a study of identical twins. TCRdb processed the 5' RACE reads anew with MiXCR; each CDR3 protein has one entry. The sample shows 500,000 to 550,000 distinct CDR3 sequences, under 25% of them seen only once. These data also featured in a second study, about T cells expressing NK-cell markers.

The sample was CD4+ T cells sorted from blood. The receptors here all came from a young woman in good health.

The chain uses TRBV6-6 and TRBJ1-6; no clear D. Trimming pared 11 bases from V and 9 bases from J, leaving 17 bases between. The germline CDR1 and CDR2 sequences are MNHNY and SVGAGI (reference sequence). CDR3 length: 13 residues. The CDR3 here is CAVKGESGSPLHF. The CDR3 nucleotides read TGTGCCGTAAAAGGAGAATCGGGTTCACCCCTCCACTTT.

The table lists this clonotype with a few counts. The chain joins TRBV27 to TRBJ1-1; no firm D call. The length of the CDR3 is 14 residues. Trimming left V 6 bases short and J 7 bases short, with 18 bases between. Germline CDR1 reads MNHEY; CDR2 reads SMNVEV (reference sequence). The CDR3: CASRAGPNPLEAFF. Here the CDR3 DNA reads TGTGCCAGCAGAGCCGGGCCCAACCCTCTTGAAGCTTTCTTT.

The chain combines TRBV29-1 with TRBJ1-1; possibly TRBD1 for D (5 bases). Germline CDR1 SQVTM, CDR2 ANQGSEA. This CDR3 spans 13 amino acids. Trimming shortened V by 3 bases and J by 1 base, and 9 bases separated the two germline ends. CDR3 sequence reads: CSVELGGNTEAFF. The CDR3 region has the DNA TGCAGCGTTGAGTTGGGGGGGAACACTGAAGCTTTCTTT.

This chain joins TRBV7-9 and TRBJ2-2; TRBD2 aligns across 10 bases. CDR3 size: 16 residues. Losses at the gene ends were 1 base for V and 4 bases for J; bases not matched to a gene: 3. The germline V gene encodes CDR1 SEHNR and CDR2 FQNEAQ (reference sequence). CDR3 in amino acids: CASSLVPSGGTGELFF. CDR3 nucleotides: TGTGCCAGCAGCTTAGTCCCTAGCGGGGGCACCGGGGAGCTGTTTTTT.

The chain combines TRBV7-2 with TRBJ1-1; D not resolved. Per germline, CDR1 SGHTA and CDR2 FQGNSA. V gave up 2 bases and J gave up 5 bases, with 6 bases separating them. The CDR3 has 12 amino acids. In nucleotides, the CDR3 is TGTGCCAGCAGCTTAATAGAGACTGAAGCTTTCTTT. It codes for CASSLIETEAFF.

For this clonotype: A junction boundary mismatches the germline segment, possibly from a read error. This chain joins TRBV30 and TRBJ2-1; perhaps TRBD1 as D (6 bases). The CDR3 length is 15 residues. The V gene's germline CDR1 is GTSNPN and CDR2 SVGIG (reference sequence). CDR3 region: CAWNEGGRTDNVQFF. The CDR3 coding sequence is TGTGCCTGGAATGAAGGGGGTAGGACGGACAATGTGCAGTTCTTC.

This chain joins TRBV3-1 and TRBJ2-2; TRBD2 aligns across 10 bases. This CDR3 comprises 19 residues. The V gene end was trimmed by 2 bases and the J gene end by 5 bases; junction bases not matched to a gene: 14. The germline V gene has CDR1 LGHDT and CDR2 YNNKEL (reference sequence). In DNA, the CDR3 is TGTGCCAGCAGCCAAACATCATGGCTAGCGGGGGAGAGGACCGGGGAGCTGTTTTTT. It yields the protein CASSQTSWLAGERTGELFF.

The chain couples TRBV20-1 to TRBJ1-2; D is possibly TRBD1 (6 bases). CDR3 length: 12 amino acids. The germline CDR1 and CDR2 sequences are DFQATT and SNEGSKA (reference sequence). The V end lost 6 bases, the J end lost 6 bases, and 14 bases lay between the germline ends. CDR3 sequence: CSAERGADGYTF. CDR3 bases: TGCAGTGCGGAGCGGGGGGCCGATGGCTACACCTTC.

This clonotype was counted between two and nine times. The chain joins TRBV7-9 to TRBJ2-7, with 8 bases identical to TRBD1. V trimming: 1 base; J trimming: 4 bases; junction bases outside the gene matches: 12. Germline V CDR1 and CDR2: SEHNR, FQNEAQ (reference sequence). CDR3 length equals 17 residues. CDR3 DNA sequence: TGTGCCAGCAGCTTAGTACGAGCCCAGGGGGCTTTTTACGAGCAGTACTTC. Its translation is CASSLVRAQGAFYEQYF.

The sample holds a few counts of this clonotype. The V and J genes are TRBV18 and TRBJ2-3; D possibly corresponds to TRBD1 (6 bases). CDR1 KGHSH and CDR2 LQKENI come from the germline V gene. Trimming removed 2 bases from V and 3 bases from J, with 9 bases in between. CDR3 length equals 14 residues. The CDR3 DNA is TGTGCCAGCTCACCAGGACAGCCTACAGATACGCAGTATTTT. It yields the protein CASSPGQPTDTQYF.

This clonotype was seen more than once but under ten times. This chain uses TRBV15 with TRBJ2-7, with 7 bases aligning to TRBD1. The length of the CDR3 is 13 residues. Germline V CDR1 and CDR2: LNHNV, YYDKDF (reference sequence). V dropped 3 bases and J dropped 3; count of bases not matched to a gene: 2. The CDR3 region has the DNA TGTGCCACCAGCAGGGGACAGATCTACGAGCAGTACTTC. Encoded protein: CATSRGQIYEQYF.

The rearrangement uses TRBV11-2 and TRBJ2-2; D possibly corresponds to TRBD2 (6 bases). This CDR3 spans 17 amino acids. Trimming took 5 bases from V and 1 from J, leaving 17 bases between them. Germline CDR1 is SGHAT and CDR2 is FQNNGV. CDR3 coding DNA: TGTGCCAGCAGCGAACTTTTAGCGGCTTGGAACACCGGGGAGCTGTTTTTT. Translation gives CASSELLAAWNTGELFF.

In its sample, this clonotype was seen many times. The V call is TRBV20-1, the J call TRBJ1-5, with 7 bases fitting TRBD1. The CDR3 totals 13 residues. Germline V CDR1 and CDR2: DFQATT, SNEGSKA (reference sequence). The junction had 6 bases not matched to a gene; V was cut back by 6 bases and J by 4 bases. The CDR3 spells CSAIQGENQPQHF. In DNA form, the CDR3 reads TGCAGTGCCATCCAGGGGGAAAATCAGCCCCAGCATTTT.

This clonotype was seen only a few times. The V gene is TRBV18, the J gene TRBJ1-2; the match to TRBD1 covers 8 bases. The CDR3 runs to 13 residues. The trim removed 6 bases at V and 6 bases at J, leaving 6 bases unmatched. Germline-derived CDR1 and CDR2 are KGHSH and LQKENI. CDR3 nucleotide sequence: TGTGCCAGCTCCCAGGACAGGGTACATGGCTACACCTTC. Its translation: CASSQDRVHGYTF.

This clonotype was found a few times. V usage is TRBV15 and J usage is TRBJ2-7; D is possibly TRBD1 (6 bases). V shed 4 bases and J shed 0 bases, with 13 bases lying between them. The CDR3 is 15 amino acids. Germline V gene lookup returns CDR1 LNHNV and CDR2 YYDKDF (reference sequence). The CDR3 DNA follows: TGTGCCACCAGCACTAGTGGGGGCCTCTCCTACGAGCAGTACTTC. Its translation: CATSTSGGLSYEQYF.

This clonotype was seen a handful of times. This chain links TRBV7-2 with TRBJ2-1; D gene unclear. Germline lookup yields CDR1 SGHTA and CDR2 FQGNSA. Trimming removed 5 bases from V and 4 bases from J, with 12 bases in between. The CDR3 is 14 amino acids. CDR3 DNA: TGTGCCAGCAGCACCGCCGATCGGTACAATGAGCAGTTCTTC. It yields the protein CASSTADRYNEQFF.

This clonotype was counted a few times. The V gene is TRBV20-1, the J gene TRBJ1-1, with unresolved D. Between the trimmed V and J ends, which lost 6 bases and 5 bases, there was a span of 19 bases. CDR1 and CDR2 from the germline V gene are DFQATT and SNEGSKA (reference sequence). This CDR3 contains 14 residues. The CDR3 nucleotides read TGCAGTGCCCACTCCGGACGGGGTGGGACTGAAGCTTTCTTT. Encoded protein: CSAHSGRGGTEAFF.

The rearrangement joins TRBV7-8 to TRBJ2-1; D may correspond to TRBD1 or TRBD2 (5 bases each). CDR1 and CDR2 (germline): SGHVS, FQNEAQ. This CDR3 has 11 amino acids. V was shortened by 8 bases and J by 9 bases, with 11 bases between the two germline ends. In DNA, the CDR3 is TGTGCCAGCGCGACGGGGCGTGAGCAGTTCTTC. Translating it yields CASATGREQFF.

The table lists this clonotype with a few counts. V and J are TRBV3-1 and TRBJ2-7; D is uncertain. This CDR3 has 12 residues. The V gene's germline CDR1 is LGHDT and CDR2 YNNKEL (reference sequence). Trimming pared 3 bases from V and 7 bases from J, leaving 10 bases between. The chain's CDR3 is CASSQISWEQYF. CDR3 in DNA: TGTGCCAGCAGCCAGATCTCGTGGGAGCAGTACTTC.

The rearrangement links TRBV7-9 to TRBJ2-7; D call uncertain. The CDR3 has 13 residues. The germline V gene encodes CDR1 SEHNR and CDR2 FQNEAQ (reference sequence). The V gene lost 1 base and the J gene lost 6 bases, with 10 bases spanning the gap. The CDR3 reads CASSLGVSAEQYF. The CDR3 DNA sequence: TGTGCCAGCAGCTTAGGAGTTTCGGCCGAGCAGTACTTC.

This clonotype turned up a few times. The genes are TRBV20-1 and TRBJ2-7; 9 nucleotides agree with TRBD2. The CDR3 sequence is 14 residues long. Losses at the gene ends were 6 bases for V and 7 bases for J; bases not matched to a gene: 13. CDR1 and CDR2 (germline): DFQATT, SNEGSKA (reference sequence). The CDR3 sequence: CSASSSSGKGEQYF. The CDR3 DNA is TGCAGTGCGTCATCCTCTAGCGGGAAGGGTGAGCAGTACTTC.

The chain links TRBV20-1 to TRBJ1-1; 10 positions agree with TRBD1. After removal of 3 bases from V and 1 base from J, the junction contained 5 bases not matched to a gene. This CDR3 contains 15 residues. Germline V gives CDR1 DFQATT, CDR2 SNEGSKA (reference sequence). The DNA for the CDR3 is TGCAGTGCTAGTAGACAGGGGGCAGGGAACACTGAAGCTTTCTTT. This gives the protein CSASRQGAGNTEAFF.

The chain recombines TRBV20-1 with TRBJ1-6; 8 bases are shared with TRBD1. There are 13 residues in the CDR3. After removal of 5 bases from V and 10 bases from J, the junction contained 7 bases not matched to a gene. The germline V gene has CDR1 DFQATT and CDR2 SNEGSKA (reference sequence). CDR3 region: CSAHPNRGSPLHF. CDR3 nucleotides: TGCAGTGCTCACCCCAACAGGGGGTCACCCCTCCACTTT.

This clonotype was seen many times. V usage is TRBV20-1 and J usage is TRBJ2-7; 7 bases agree with TRBD1. CDR3 length: 16 amino acids. After removal of 0 bases from V and 1 base from J, the junction contained 9 bases not matched to a gene. Germline CDR1 is DFQATT and CDR2 is SNEGSKA (reference sequence). The CDR3 loop reads CSARDPKQGLSYEQYF. The CDR3 nucleotides are TGCAGTGCTAGAGACCCAAAACAGGGGCTATCCTACGAGCAGTACTTC.

For the CDR3, the DNA is TGTGCCGGGCTCCACACGGGGGGGGCCAACGTCCTGACTTTC. Translating gives CAGLHTGGANVLTF. This chain uses TRBV12-3 or TRBV12-4 with TRBJ2-6, with TRBD2 as a possible D gene (5 bases). Trimming removed 11 bases at V and 4 bases at J, with 15 bases between. The CDR3 length is 14 residues.

A single count supports this clonotype. The chain couples TRBV21-1 to TRBJ2-7; the D call of TRBD1 is as the table states it, not checked on the DNA. TRBV21-1 is a pseudogene locus. This CDR3 spans 15 amino acids. CDR3 in DNA: TGTGCCAGCATGTTAAACAGGGGATTGCGCTACGAGCAGTACTTC. Protein sequence: CASMLNRGLRYEQYF.